This T cell receptor (beta chain) was profiled in a study of T cell changes during pregnancy in multiple sclerosis. The CDR3 runs 16 residues. V dropped 2 bases and J dropped 2; count of bases not matched to a gene: 6. The V gene's germline CDR1 is SGHTA and CDR2 FQGNSA. Sequencing used immunoSEQ multiplex PCR; TCRdb keeps in-frame clones, though not all of them. There are tens of thousands of clones in the sample; around 90% occur only once, and 0.4% to 0.55% lies in the top ten. The chain is built from TRBV7-2 and TRBJ2-1, with 7 bases matching TRBD2. The clonotype comes from a female donor with multiple sclerosis, enrolled in a pregnancy study. This specimen consisted of CD4+ T cells from peripheral blood mononuclear cells, obtained in the third trimester of pregnancy. CDR3 region: CASSLQEGGPYNEQFF. The CDR3 coding sequence is TGTGCCAGCAGCTTACAGGAGGGAGGGCCCTACAATGAGCAGTTCTTC.